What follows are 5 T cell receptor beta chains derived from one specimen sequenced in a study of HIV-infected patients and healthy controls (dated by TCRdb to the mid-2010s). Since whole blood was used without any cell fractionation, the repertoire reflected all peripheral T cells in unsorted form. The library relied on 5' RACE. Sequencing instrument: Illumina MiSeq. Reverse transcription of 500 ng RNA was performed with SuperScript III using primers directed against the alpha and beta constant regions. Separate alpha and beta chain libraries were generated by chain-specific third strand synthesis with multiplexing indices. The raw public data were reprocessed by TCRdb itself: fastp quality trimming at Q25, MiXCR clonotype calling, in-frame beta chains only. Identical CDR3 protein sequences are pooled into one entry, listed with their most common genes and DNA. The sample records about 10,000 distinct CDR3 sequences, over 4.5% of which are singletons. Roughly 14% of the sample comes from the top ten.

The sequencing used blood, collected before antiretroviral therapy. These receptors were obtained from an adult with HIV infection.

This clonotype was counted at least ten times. As DNA, the CDR3 is TGTGCCAGCAGCTTTGGGTGGGGGACAGATACGCAGTATTTT. It specifies CASSFGWGTDTQYF. This chain joins TRBV11-2 and TRBJ2-3; the D call may be TRBD1 or TRBD2 (5 bases each). CDR1 SGHAT and CDR2 FQNNGV come from the germline V gene. V was cut by 3 bases and J by 3 bases, with 10 bases left in between. The CDR3 spans 14 residues. Looking up the rest from reference TRBV11-2 and TRBJ2-3 gives the full variable domain: EAGVAQSPRYKIIEKRQSVAFWCNPISGHATLYWYQQILGQGPKLLIQFQNNGVVDDSQLPKDRFSAERLKGVDSTLKIQPAKLEDSAVYLCASSFGWGTDTQYFGPGTRLTVL.

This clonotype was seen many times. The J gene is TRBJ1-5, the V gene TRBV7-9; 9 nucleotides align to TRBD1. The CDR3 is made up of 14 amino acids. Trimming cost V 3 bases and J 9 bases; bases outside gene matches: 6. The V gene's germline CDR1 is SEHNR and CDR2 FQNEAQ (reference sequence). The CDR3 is CASSFGQGNPPQHF. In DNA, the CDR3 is TGTGCCAGCAGCTTTGGACAGGGGAACCCGCCCCAGCATTTT. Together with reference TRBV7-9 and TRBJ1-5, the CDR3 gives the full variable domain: DTGVSQNPRHKITKRGQNVTFRCDPISEHNRLYWYRQTLGQGPEFLTYFQNEAQLEKSRLLSDRFSAERPKGSFSTLEIQRTEQGDSAMYLCASSFGQGNPPQHFGDGTRLSIL.

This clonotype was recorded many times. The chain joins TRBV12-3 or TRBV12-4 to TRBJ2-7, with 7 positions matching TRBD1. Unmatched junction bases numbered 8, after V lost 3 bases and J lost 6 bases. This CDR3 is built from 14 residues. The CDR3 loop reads CASSFLQGGTEQYF. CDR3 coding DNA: TGTGCCAGCAGTTTTCTCCAAGGGGGCACCGAGCAGTACTTC.

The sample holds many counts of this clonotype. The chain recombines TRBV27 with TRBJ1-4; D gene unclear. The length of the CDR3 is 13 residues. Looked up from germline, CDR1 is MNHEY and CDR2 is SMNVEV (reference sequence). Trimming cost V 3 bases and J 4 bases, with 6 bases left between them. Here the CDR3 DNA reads TGTGCCAGCAGTTTGTCGAATAATGAAAAACTGTTTTTT. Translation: CASSLSNNEKLFF.

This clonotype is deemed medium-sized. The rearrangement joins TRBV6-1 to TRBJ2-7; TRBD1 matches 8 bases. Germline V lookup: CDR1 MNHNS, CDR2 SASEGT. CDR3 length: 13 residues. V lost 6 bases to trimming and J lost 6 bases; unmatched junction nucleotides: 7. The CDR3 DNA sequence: TGTGCCAGCAGAGATGACAGGGGTGGCGAGCAGTACTTC. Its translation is CASRDDRGGEQYF.